Listed here are 31 T cell receptor beta chains from one sample, sequenced in a study of shared clonotypes between healthy human individuals. Generated by immunoSEQ multiplex PCR, the TCRdb table keeps only in-frame clones and is missing some. The sample holds 2.3 million or so clones, roughly 93% seen once. Sequencing was carried out using naive CD4+ T cells from PBMCs. Documented subset: CD45RA+ positively selected. These receptors originate from a man aged 18 to 35 in good health. Some clones in this sample may be carry-over from other donors' samples.

This clone was counted between two and nine times. The same CDR3 also results from other DNA sequences found in this sample. The rearrangement joins TRBV5-6 to TRBJ1-1; a possible D gene is TRBD1 (6 bases). Germline V gene lookup returns CDR1 SGHDT and CDR2 YYEEEE. This CDR3 is 13 amino acids long. Trimming removed 4 bases at V and 3 bases at J, with 10 bases between. CDR3 amino acids: CASSLNRDTEAFF. The CDR3, as DNA: TGTGCCAGCAGCCTGAACAGGGACACTGAAGCTTTCTTT.

Written as DNA, the CDR3 is TGTGCCAGCCGGGGACAGATTTCTGGAAACACCATATATTTT. It encodes CASRGQISGNTIYF. The chain uses TRBV13 and TRBJ1-3, with TRBD1 identical over 7 bases. The J segment lost 1 base and the V segment lost 8 bases, leaving 5 bases of the junction unmatched. The CDR3 runs 14 residues. CDR1 PRHDT and CDR2 FYEKMQ come from the germline V gene (reference sequence). The full variable domain, its missing parts supplied by reference TRBV13 and TRBJ1-3, is AAGVIQSPRHLIKEKRETATLKCYPIPRHDTVYWYQQGPGQDPQFLISFYEKMQSDKGSIPDRFSAQQFSDYHSELNMSSLELGDSALYFCASRGQISGNTIYFGEGSWLTVV.

This chain joins TRBV18 and TRBJ2-3, with no clear D. Per the germline V gene, CDR1 is KGHSH and CDR2 is LQKENI. Trimming took off 3 bases at V and 4 bases at J, with 11 bases between the two ends. This CDR3 is built from 14 residues. The CDR3 reads CASSPLGRADTQYF. The DNA for the CDR3 is TGTGCCAGCTCACCCTTGGGTAGGGCAGATACGCAGTATTTT.

The DNA for the CDR3 is TGCGCCAGCAGCTTGTTAACAGGGGGAGATAACACTGAAGCTTTCTTT. This gives the protein CASSLLTGGDNTEAFF. The chain carries TRBV5-1 and TRBJ1-1; 8 positions agree with TRBD1. The germline gives CDR1 SGHRS, CDR2 YFSETQ. J gave up 2 bases and V 1 base, and 7 bases lay outside the gene matches. The CDR3 sequence is 16 residues long. The full variable domain, rest sourced from reference TRBV5-1 and TRBJ1-1, is KAGVTQTPRYLIKTRGQQVTLSCSPISGHRSVSWYQQTPGQGLQFLFEYFSETQRNKGNFPGRFSGRQFSNSRSEMNVSTLELGDSALYLCASSLLTGGDNTEAFFGQGTRLTVV.

The chain recombines TRBV7-9 with TRBJ2-1; perhaps TRBD2 as D (5 bases). V was shortened by 3 bases and J by 0 bases, with 9 bases between the two germline ends. The CDR3 length is 15 residues. The germline gives CDR1 SEHNR, CDR2 FQNEAQ (reference sequence). CDR3 sequence reads: CASSFRENSYNEQFF. The CDR3 DNA sequence: TGTGCCAGCAGCTTTAGGGAGAACTCCTACAATGAGCAGTTCTTC. Together with reference TRBV7-9 and TRBJ2-1, the CDR3 gives the full variable domain: DTGVSQNPRHKITKRGQNVTFRCDPISEHNRLYWYRQTLGQGPEFLTYFQNEAQLEKSRLLSDRFSAERPKGSFSTLEIQRTEQGDSAMYLCASSFRENSYNEQFFGPGTRLTVL.

This CDR3 is CASSLMSGGNQPQHF. The CDR3 DNA reads as TGCGCCAGCAGCTTGATGTCTGGGGGCAATCAGCCCCAGCATTTT. This chain joins TRBV5-1 and TRBJ1-5; D gene ambiguous. Germline-derived CDR1 and CDR2 are SGHRS and YFSETQ. CDR3 length: 15 amino acids. V dropped 1 base and J dropped 2 bases, with 10 bases sitting between them.

The J gene is TRBJ2-3, the V gene TRBV5-1, with TRBD1 matching over 8 bases. From germline, CDR1 is SGHRS and CDR2 YFSETQ. CDR3 length: 17 residues. V lost 3 bases, J lost 0 bases, and 9 bases stayed unmatched. CDR3 loop: CASSSQGAPTSTDTQYF. In DNA form, the CDR3 reads TGCGCCAGCAGCTCCCAGGGGGCCCCGACTAGCACAGATACGCAGTATTTT.

The chain combines TRBV7-2 with TRBJ2-3, with 7 bases fitting TRBD2. The V gene end was trimmed by 8 bases and the J gene end by 2 bases; junction bases not matched to a gene: 7. Germline assignment: CDR1 SGHTA and CDR2 FQGNSA. This CDR3 spans 14 amino acids. The CDR3 region has the DNA TGTGCCAGCTTGACTAGCACCCCCACAGATACGCAGTATTTT. As protein: CASLTSTPTDTQYF.

The chain links TRBV7-2 to TRBJ2-1; D is unresolved. Trimming removed 2 bases at V and 4 bases at J, with 9 bases between. The CDR3 has 14 residues. Germline values: CDR1 SGHTA, CDR2 FQGNSA. The CDR3 nucleotides read TGTGCCAGCAGCTTAAGGGTCGAGTACAATGAGCAGTTCTTC. Encoded protein: CASSLRVEYNEQFF.

The J gene is TRBJ2-3, the V gene TRBV30; 12 positions match TRBD2. Germline V gene lookup returns CDR1 GTSNPN and CDR2 SVGIG (reference sequence). J gave up 4 bases and V 5 bases, and 16 bases lay outside the gene matches. This CDR3 has 18 amino acids. The CDR3 is CAWEDTSGRRLFADTQYF. The CDR3 DNA follows: TGTGCCTGGGAGGATACTAGCGGGAGGCGGTTGTTTGCAGATACGCAGTATTTT.

This clone appeared once. This sample also contains other DNA sequences that code for the same CDR3. The rearrangement uses TRBV5-1 and TRBJ2-7; the match to TRBD2 covers 9 bases. This CDR3 has 15 residues. Unmatched junction bases numbered 7, after V lost 1 base and J lost 5 bases. The V gene's germline CDR1 is SGHRS and CDR2 YFSETQ. The CDR3 sequence: CASSLRLAGAHEQYF. Here the CDR3 DNA reads TGCGCCAGCAGCTTGAGGTTAGCGGGAGCTCACGAGCAGTACTTC.

The gene calls are TRBV4-1 and TRBJ2-7, with 7 bases fitting TRBD1. Per the germline V gene, CDR1 is MGHRA and CDR2 is YSYEKL. This CDR3 has 14 amino acids. The J segment lost 3 bases and the V segment lost 6 bases, leaving 8 bases of the junction unmatched. CDR3 DNA sequence: TGCGCCAGCAGTGCGGCGGCAGGGGGCTACGAGCAGTACTTC. Its translation is CASSAAAGGYEQYF.

This clone was observed a handful of times. V gene TRBV29-1 combines with J gene TRBJ2-7; TRBD1 agrees at 7 bases. V dropped 7 bases and J dropped 5; count of bases not matched to a gene: 11. Germline CDR1 SQVTM, CDR2 ANQGSEA. The length of the CDR3 is 13 residues. The chain's CDR3 is CSGVEGAMNEQYF. Written as DNA, the CDR3 is TGCAGCGGAGTAGAGGGGGCGATGAACGAGCAGTACTTC.

The rearrangement joins TRBV10-3 to TRBJ1-3; possibly TRBD1 for D (5 bases). The CDR3 is 14 residues long. V was shortened by 10 bases and J by 5 bases, with 18 bases between the two germline ends. The V gene's germline CDR1 is ENHRY and CDR2 SYGVKD. The CDR3 bases are TGTGCCACTAGGCGAGCCGAGGGGAGAAACACCATATATTTT. Amino acids: CATRRAEGRNTIYF.

The V and J genes are TRBV15 and TRBJ2-1; possible D gene TRBD2, 6 bases. This CDR3 has 15 amino acids. The V end lost 3 bases, the J end lost 6 bases, and 15 bases lay between the germline ends. CDR1 LNHNV and CDR2 YYDKDF come from the germline V gene (reference sequence). The DNA for the CDR3 is TGTGCCACCAGCAGGGTTCGGGACTCTTTCAATGAGCAGTTCTTC. It encodes CATSRVRDSFNEQFF. Drawing the rest from reference TRBV15 and TRBJ2-1, the complete variable domain is DAMVIQNPRYQVTQFGKPVTLSCSQTLNHNVMYWYQQKSSQAPKLLFHYYDKDFNNEADTPDNFQSRRPNTSFCFLDIRSPGLGDTAMYLCATSRVRDSFNEQFFGPGTRLTVL.

The CDR3 spells CASSNYRGAQANYGYTF. The CDR3 nucleotides read TGTGCCAGCAGCAACTACCGGGGGGCCCAAGCTAACTATGGCTACACCTTC. V is TRBV11-2 and J is TRBJ1-2; the D gene is possibly TRBD1 (6 bases). This CDR3 spans 17 amino acids. The germline gives CDR1 SGHAT, CDR2 FQNNGV. V was clipped by 5 bases and J by 0 bases, with 19 bases between them.

The chain employs TRBV7-9 and TRBJ1-1, with D hard to call. CDR1 is SEHNR, CDR2 FQNEAQ, per germline (reference sequence). The CDR3 runs 12 residues. The V gene lost 5 bases and the J gene lost 3 bases, with 7 bases spanning the gap. This CDR3 is CASSPVYTEAFF. The CDR3 nucleotides are TGTGCCAGCAGCCCGGTCTACACTGAAGCTTTCTTT.

This sequence joins TRBV15 and TRBJ2-2; D unclear. This CDR3 has 12 residues. Germline-derived CDR1 and CDR2 are LNHNV and YYDKDF (reference sequence). Trimming shortened V by 5 bases and J by 4 bases, and 5 bases separated the two germline ends. The CDR3, as DNA: TGTGCCACCAGCCCCGTCACCGGGGAGCTGTTTTTT. It translates to CATSPVTGELFF. Together with reference TRBV15 and TRBJ2-2, the CDR3 gives the full variable domain: DAMVIQNPRYQVTQFGKPVTLSCSQTLNHNVMYWYQQKSSQAPKLLFHYYDKDFNNEADTPDNFQSRRPNTSFCFLDIRSPGLGDTAMYLCATSPVTGELFFGEGSRLTVL.

The chain joins TRBV6-1 to TRBJ2-1; D uncertain. This CDR3 contains 14 residues. Trimming pared 6 bases from V and 15 bases from J, leaving 24 bases between. Germline V lookup: CDR1 MNHNS, CDR2 SASEGT. In nucleotides, the CDR3 is TGTGCCAGCAGCCCCAAGGGTCCTTCGCATGGACCGTTCTTC. It encodes CASSPKGPSHGPFF.

This clone is a singleton in its sample. J is TRBJ1-1 and V is TRBV2; TRBD1 matches 8 bases. CDR1 and CDR2 (germline): SNHLY, FYNNEI. With 8 bases clipped from V and 1 base from J, the junction kept 12 bases outside the gene matches. There are 16 residues in the CDR3. The CDR3 DNA follows: TGTGCCAGCCGGACAGGGTTCACACCAAAGAACACTGAAGCTTTCTTT. Encoded protein: CASRTGFTPKNTEAFF.

The chain combines TRBV6-7 with TRBJ2-3; 9 bases agree with TRBD2. TRBV6-7 is treated as an ORF (open reading frame) with a function not yet certain. Germline trimming cut 7 bases from V and 0 bases from J; bases unmatched to any gene: 5. This CDR3 region has 15 residues. CDR3 region: CASTLAGTSTDTQYF. Here the CDR3 DNA reads TGTGCCAGCACTCTAGCGGGGACTAGCACAGATACGCAGTATTTT.

The rearrangement links TRBV6-1 to TRBJ2-7; tentatively, D is TRBD2 (5 bases). With 1 base removed from V and 2 bases from J, the gap between germline ends came to 9 bases. This CDR3 has 14 amino acids. Germline-derived CDR1 and CDR2 are MNHNS and SASEGT. CDR3 residues: CASSEEGVTYEQYF. For the CDR3, the DNA is TGTGCCAGCAGTGAAGAGGGAGTGACCTACGAGCAGTACTTC.

The gene calls are TRBV7-3 and TRBJ2-1, with 8 nucleotides matching TRBD2. Germline trimming cut 5 bases from V and 5 bases from J; bases unmatched to any gene: 8. CDR1 and CDR2 from the germline V gene are SGHTA and FQGTGA. The CDR3 is 15 residues long. The CDR3 coding sequence is TGTGCCAGCAGCATCATAGCGGGGCGCAACAATGAGCAGTTCTTC. It is translated as CASSIIAGRNNEQFF.

This rearrangement joins TRBV4-3 to TRBJ2-7; D not certain. The germline gives CDR1 LGHNA, CDR2 YSLEER. This CDR3 region has 13 residues. V was shortened by 3 bases and J by 6 bases, with 12 bases between the two germline ends. The CDR3 sequence is CASSHRGSAEQYF. CDR3 sequence (DNA): TGCGCCAGCAGCCACCGCGGTTCCGCCGAGCAGTACTTC.

This sequence joins TRBV21-1 and TRBJ2-1; TRBD1 is the table's D call, not checked against the DNA. TRBV21-1 is an annotated pseudogene. The CDR3 covers 14 residues. The CDR3 spells CASSPRARVDEQFF. The CDR3 nucleotides are TGTGCCAGCAGCCCCCGTGCCAGGGTGGATGAGCAGTTCTTC.

CDR3 in amino acids: CASRSNSGNTIYF. Written as DNA, the CDR3 is TGTGCTTCGAGGAGTAACTCTGGAAACACCATATATTTT. The chain recombines TRBV6-6 with TRBJ1-3; D call uncertain. The germline CDR1 and CDR2 sequences are MNHNY and SVGAGI (reference sequence). The CDR3 is 13 residues long.

V is TRBV5-4 and J is TRBJ2-5, with D unresolved. This CDR3 contains 15 residues. Germline CDR1 SGHNT, CDR2 YYREEE (reference sequence). V shed 0 bases and J shed 0 bases, with 9 bases lying between them. CDR3 in amino acids: CASSLASKYQETQYF. DNA of the CDR3: TGTGCCAGCAGCTTGGCGTCAAAGTACCAAGAGACCCAGTACTTC. Full variable domain (remainder filled in from reference TRBV5-4 and TRBJ2-5): ETGVTQSPTHLIKTRGQQVTLRCSSQSGHNTVSWYQQALGQGPQFIFQYYREEENGRGNFPPRFSGLQFPNYSSELNVNALELDDSALYLCASSLASKYQETQYFGPGTRLLVL.

J is TRBJ1-3 and V is TRBV5-4; D is perhaps TRBD1 (6 bases). This CDR3 region has 15 residues. V was pared by 2 bases and J by 8 bases, with 17 bases between. CDR1 and CDR2 (germline): SGHNT, YYREEE (reference sequence). The DNA for the CDR3 is TGTGCCAGCAGCTTAGGGCGGGGGCCGATAGACACCATATATTTT. Translated, it gives CASSLGRGPIDTIYF.

As regards this clone: Other DNA sequences in this sample translate to the same CDR3. This chain joins TRBV6-5 and TRBJ1-1, with 8 bases matching TRBD1. The CDR3 totals 15 residues. CDR1 is MNHEY and CDR2 is SVGAGI in the germline V gene. The V segment lost 0 bases and the J segment 2 bases; nucleotides outside the gene matches: 2. CDR3 protein: CASSYSDRGNTEAFF. CDR3 sequence (DNA): TGTGCCAGCAGTTACTCCGACAGGGGTAACACTGAAGCTTTCTTT.

Only one count was recorded for this clone. The V and J genes are TRBV7-9 and TRBJ2-1, with D uncertain. The V and J ends lost 7 bases and 6 bases respectively, with 7 bases between them. Per the germline V gene, CDR1 is SEHNR and CDR2 is FQNEAQ (reference sequence). The CDR3 totals 11 residues. The CDR3 region is CASNPGNEQFF. CDR3 bases: TGTGCCAGCAACCCAGGCAATGAGCAGTTCTTC. The full variable domain, rest sourced from reference TRBV7-9 and TRBJ2-1, is DTGVSQNPRHKITKRGQNVTFRCDPISEHNRLYWYRQTLGQGPEFLTYFQNEAQLEKSRLLSDRFSAERPKGSFSTLEIQRTEQGDSAMYLCASNPGNEQFFGPGTRLTVL.

V gene TRBV15 combines with J gene TRBJ2-7; 11 bases map to TRBD2. The CDR3 consists of 15 residues. Germline V gives CDR1 LNHNV, CDR2 YYDKDF (reference sequence). V was clipped by 0 bases and J by 6 bases; unmatched bases: 4. The CDR3: CATSRETSGNSEQYF. CDR3 in DNA: TGTGCCACCAGCAGAGAGACTAGCGGGAATAGCGAGCAGTACTTC.